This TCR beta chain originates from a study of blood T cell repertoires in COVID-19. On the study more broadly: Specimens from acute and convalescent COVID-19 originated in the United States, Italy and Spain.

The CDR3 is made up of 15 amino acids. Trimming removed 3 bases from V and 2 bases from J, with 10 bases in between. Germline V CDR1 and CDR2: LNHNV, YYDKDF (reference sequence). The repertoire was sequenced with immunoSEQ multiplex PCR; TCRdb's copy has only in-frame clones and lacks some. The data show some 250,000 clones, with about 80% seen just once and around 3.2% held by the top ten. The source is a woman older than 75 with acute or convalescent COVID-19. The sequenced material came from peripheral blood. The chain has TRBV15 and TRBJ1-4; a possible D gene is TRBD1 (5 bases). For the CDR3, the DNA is TGTGCCACCAGCAGGACGGGGGACACTAATGAAAAACTGTTTTTT. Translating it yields CATSRTGDTNEKLFF.